Included here is one T cell receptor beta chain sequence, with context. The CDR3 consists of 11 residues. From germline, CDR1 is LNHDA and CDR2 SQIVND (reference sequence). With 7 bases removed from V and 1 base from J, the gap between germline ends came to 4 bases. This sample is drawn from a study of OX40 agonist ivuxolimab in advanced cancers. Assay used: immunoSEQ multiplex PCR; TCRdb lists only in-frame clones, some missing. Of 15,000 to 20,000 clones listed, more than 85% are singletons. V gene TRBV19 combines with J gene TRBJ1-1; no reliable D call. This sample comprised CD4+ or CD8+ T cells sorted from blood, obtained in a trial of the OX40 agonist ivuxolimab. This clonotype was sampled from an adult with an advanced solid tumor such as melanoma, head and neck, liver or kidney cancer. This CDR3 is CASIGNTEAFF. In DNA, the CDR3 is TGTGCCAGTATTGGGAACACTGAAGCTTTCTTT.